This T cell receptor beta chain was captured in a study of identical twins. Trimming stripped 1 base from V and 3 bases from J, with 14 bases between. The CDR3 length is 16 residues. Per germline, CDR1 ENHRY and CDR2 SYGVKD. This clonotype was found a few times. TCRdb used MiXCR to reprocess the 5' RACE reads, holding one entry per CDR3 protein. The sample shows hundreds of thousands of distinct CDR3 sequences, over 9% of them seen only once. The data were also submitted as part of a second study, on yellow fever vaccine responses in identical twins.

Sequencing input: PBMCs. The chain has TRBV10-3 and TRBJ2-3, with D uncertain. The TCR sequence derives from a woman under 30 in good health. The CDR3 protein is CAISEYGSLGTDTQYF. The CDR3 DNA is TGTGCCATCAGTGAGTATGGTAGCTTGGGGACAGATACGCAGTATTTT.